This passage covers 10 T cell receptor beta chains from one sample sequenced in a study of CD8 T cells in ankylosing spondylitis. Each CDR3 protein gets one entry after TCRdb re-called the 5' RACE reads with MiXCR. Here the sample spans 250,000 or so distinct CDR3 sequences, 20% to 30% being singletons. Source material: blood, either unsorted or a sorted T cell fraction (not recorded which). The receptor set was obtained from a male donor with ankylosing spondylitis or in good health (not recorded which).

This clonotype was seen more than once but under ten times. The chain carries TRBV6-1 and TRBJ2-1; maybe TRBD2 (6 bases). Germline V gene sequence: CDR1 MNHNS, CDR2 SASEGT. The CDR3 runs to 16 residues. V lost 5 bases and J 6 bases, leaving 20 bases between the germline ends. The CDR3 loop reads CASSPGGMGVSNEQFF. The CDR3 nucleotides read TGTGCCAGCAGTCCCGGGGGAATGGGGGTGTCCAATGAGCAGTTCTTC.

The chain employs TRBV20-1 and TRBJ2-1; D remains ambiguous. The germline V gene has CDR1 DFQATT and CDR2 SNEGSKA (reference sequence). The germline V and J ends were trimmed by 5 bases and 4 bases, with 9 bases remaining between them. CDR3 size: 12 residues. The chain's CDR3 is CSAPERYNEQFF. CDR3 coding DNA: TGCAGTGCTCCCGAAAGGTACAATGAGCAGTTCTTC.

There are a few counts of this clonotype. The rearrangement uses TRBV20-1 and TRBJ2-2; D might be TRBD1 or TRBD2, each matching 5 bases. The length of the CDR3 is 14 residues. V was clipped by 0 bases and J by 6 bases, with 11 bases between them. Germline V gene data show CDR1 as DFQATT and CDR2 as SNEGSKA (reference sequence). The CDR3 here is CSARDWGPAGELFF. The CDR3 region has the DNA TGCAGTGCTAGAGATTGGGGACCTGCCGGGGAGCTGTTTTTT.

This clonotype was observed many times. This sequence joins TRBV29-1 and TRBJ2-2; 7 positions match TRBD1. With 7 bases clipped from V and 1 base from J, the junction kept 0 bases outside the gene matches. Germline lookup yields CDR1 SQVTM and CDR2 ANQGSEA. The CDR3 totals 12 residues. CDR3 DNA sequence: TGCAGCGGACAGGGGAACACCGGGGAGCTGTTTTTT. Translation: CSGQGNTGELFF.

V and J are TRBV12-3 or TRBV12-4 and TRBJ2-2, with no clear D. With 7 bases removed from V and 4 bases from J, the gap between germline ends came to 10 bases. This CDR3 has 13 amino acids. CDR3 sequence reads: CASNTQTTGELFF. The DNA for the CDR3 is TGTGCCAGCAATACACAGACCACCGGGGAGCTGTTTTTT.

This clonotype was seen repeatedly, ten times or more. The chain uses TRBV20-1 and TRBJ2-3, with D possibly being TRBD2 (5 bases). The germline V gene has CDR1 DFQATT and CDR2 SNEGSKA (reference sequence). V lost 5 bases, J lost 2 bases, and 14 bases lay in between. The CDR3 loop spans 14 amino acids. The CDR3, as DNA: TGCAGTGCTCCTAAGTTAGCGATCACAGATACGCAGTATTTT. It codes for CSAPKLAITDTQYF.

The gene calls are TRBV9 and TRBJ2-3; 7 bases match TRBD1. Germline V gene sequence: CDR1 SGDLS, CDR2 YYNGEE. With 6 bases clipped from V and 3 bases from J, the junction kept 7 bases outside the gene matches. CDR3 length: 14 residues. The CDR3 protein is CASTPGQRTDTQYF. CDR3 bases: TGTGCCAGCACCCCGGGACAGAGGACAGATACGCAGTATTTT.

This rearrangement joins TRBV20-1 to TRBJ2-3; 11 bases are shared with TRBD2. The CDR3 totals 12 residues. V lost 7 bases, J lost 5 bases, and 2 bases stayed unmatched. Germline assignment: CDR1 DFQATT and CDR2 SNEGSKA (reference sequence). CDR3 sequence reads: CSVSGGVDTQYF. In DNA form, the CDR3 reads TGCAGTGTTAGCGGGGGGGTAGATACGCAGTATTTT.

There are many counts of this clonotype. V is TRBV12-3 or TRBV12-4 and J is TRBJ2-1; D might be TRBD1 (7 bases). V dropped 5 bases and J dropped 8 bases, with 13 bases sitting between them. This CDR3 has 13 residues. CDR3 sequence reads: CASSLTGEDEQFF. In DNA, the CDR3 is TGTGCCAGCAGTCTAACAGGGGAGGATGAGCAGTTCTTC.

This clonotype was detected ten times or more. J is TRBJ2-1 and V is TRBV7-3; D is undetermined. CDR3 length: 13 residues. Germline loops: CDR1 SGHTA, CDR2 FQGTGA. The ends were cut back, 1 base at V and 6 bases at J, with 7 bases in the middle. The CDR3 here is CASSLSRTNEQFF. The CDR3 DNA sequence: TGTGCCAGCAGCTTAAGTCGCACCAATGAGCAGTTCTTC.